This entry describes one T cell receptor (beta chain). Naive CD8 cells were CD45RO-negative, positively selected for CCR7, excluding terminally differentiated effector memory CD45RA+ cells. The data originate from a study of shared clonotypes between healthy human individuals. Assay used: immunoSEQ multiplex PCR; TCRdb lists only in-frame clones, some missing. The table includes about 2.1 million clones, 93% detected once. V was cut by 5 bases and J by 5 bases, with 12 bases left in between. Germline V lookup: CDR1 SGHAT, CDR2 FQNNGV. The CDR3 is 13 amino acids. Sequencing was carried out using naive CD8+ T cells from PBMCs. J is TRBJ2-5 and V is TRBV11-2; D possibly corresponds to TRBD1 (6 bases). This TCR was recovered from a man between 18 and 35 years old in good health. Some clones in this sample may be carry-over from other donors' samples. DNA for the CDR3: TGTGCCAGCAGCACGGGACATCGGGAGACCCAGTACTTC. Protein: CASSTGHRETQYF.